This T cell receptor beta chain was retrieved from a study of blood T cell repertoires in COVID-19. Whole-study context: From T cells, B-cell-depleted T cells, or PBMCs came the material, which was cDNA or gDNA.

In the original processing: Researchers report that nucleated cell counts were estimated from reference gene primer amplification. Sequencing was performed with immunoSEQ multiplex PCR; in TCRdb, only in-frame clones are kept and a portion is missing. Clonal size and the V and J genes are those of that table, whereas D and trimming came from the DNA. The sample yields 110,000 to 150,000 clones, roughly four fifths seen once. The CDR3 loop spans 12 amino acids. V lost 3 bases and J lost 4, with 6 bases in between. The germline CDR1 and CDR2 sequences are SGHRS and YFSETQ. Material: peripheral blood. The receptor comes from a human donor in a cohort sampled during active COVID-19. This chain links TRBV5-1 with TRBJ2-3; D is ambiguous. CDR3 residues: CASSSPSDTQYF. CDR3 nucleotide sequence: TGCGCCAGCAGCTCCCCATCAGATACGCAGTATTTT.